These T cell receptor beta chains were read from a single sample in a study of cytotoxic CD8 clonotypes in ibrutinib-treated CLL. Libraries were prepared by immunoSEQ multiplex PCR; TCRdb keeps only in-frame clonotypes and omits some of them. Of some 150,000 clones listed, approximately 75% are singletons. The source material was PBMCs, sampled after 12 months of ibrutinib treatment. The receptors here all came from a human donor with chronic lymphocytic leukemia. Both conserved end residues are part of each CDR3. The D gene is left open where the match is weak. Rows give clone size only sometimes, using once, few, many, or a class for an expanded clone.

v_gene	d_gene	j_gene	abundance	CDR3nt	CDR3aa
TRBV27	.	TRBJ1-6	few	TGTGCCAGCAGTTTAACTGTTAGCGGGGCCGGAGGTTCACCCCTCCACTTT	CASSLTVSGAGGSPLHF
TRBV6-5	.	TRBJ2-2	.	TGTGCCAGCAGACCAGGGCGCACCGGGGAGCTGTTTTTT	CASRPGRTGELFF
TRBV4-2	.	TRBJ1-2	.	TGTGCCAGCCGGGACTATGGCTACACCTTC	CASRDYGYTF
TRBV4-1	.	TRBJ1-2	.	TGCGCCAGCAGCCAAGGGGATGGCTACACCTTC	CASSQGDGYTF
TRBV7-9	.	TRBJ2-7	.	TGTGCCAGCAGCCAAATGCGCGGGGACTACGAGCAGTACTTC	CASSQMRGDYEQYF
TRBV12-5	TRBD2	TRBJ2-3	.	TGTGCTAGTGGTTTTGGACTAGCGGGGGCCCTAACCTACCCAGATACGCAGTATTTT	CASGFGLAGALTYPDTQYF
TRBV6-1	.	TRBJ1-2	.	TGTGCCAGCAGTGAATCAGGGAGGGATGGCTACACCTTC	CASSESGRDGYTF
TRBV9	.	TRBJ1-1	.	TGTGCCAGCAGCGCTCCAAGAGGAGGGCCTGAAGCTTTCTTT	CASSAPRGGPEAFF
TRBV28	TRBD2	TRBJ2-1	.	TGTGCCAGCCACGGGACTAGCGGGAGTGTTAATGAGCAGTTCTTC	CASHGTSGSVNEQFF
TRBV6-5	.	TRBJ1-1	few	TGTGCCAGCAGTGGGACAATGAACACTGAAGCTTTCTTT	CASSGTMNTEAFF
TRBV10-3	TRBD1	TRBJ2-3	.	TGTGCCATCAGTGGTACAGGGGGAGGCGGTACGCAGTATTTT	CAISGTGGGGTQYF
TRBV27	.	TRBJ2-7	once	TGTGCCAGCAGTCCCCAACGGGGGTGGTCCTACGAGCAGTACTTC	CASSPQRGWSYEQYF
TRBV18	.	TRBJ1-4	.	TGTGCCAGCTCACCTAGGAAGCTTAATGAAAAACTGTTTTTT	CASSPRKLNEKLFF
TRBV9	TRBD2	TRBJ2-3	.	TGTGCCAGCAGCCCCCGACTAGCGGGAGTCCGAACTAGCACAGATACGCAGTATTTT	CASSPRLAGVRTSTDTQYF
TRBV27	.	TRBJ1-1	.	TGTGCCAGCAGCCCATGGTCAGGGAAGAACACTGAAGCTTTCTTT	CASSPWSGKNTEAFF
TRBV5-8	.	TRBJ2-5	.	TGTGCCAGCAGCTTGGGGGGAGGTAGCGAGACCCAGTACTTC	CASSLGGGSETQYF
TRBV7-8	.	TRBJ2-7	.	TGTGCCAGCAGCCCCGGGCCCACCTACGAGCAGTACTTC	CASSPGPTYEQYF
TRBV4-1	.	TRBJ1-5	few	TGCGCCAGCAGCCAAGGCCCAGGTCAGCCCCAGCATTTT	CASSQGPGQPQHF
TRBV6-5	.	TRBJ2-1	.	TGTGCCAGCAGGGCCTCCTACAATGAGCAGTTCTTC	CASRASYNEQFF
TRBV28	TRBD1	TRBJ2-5	once	TGTGCCAGCAGTTTATTTGGGACAGGGGGCGGAGAGACCCAGTACTTC	CASSLFGTGGGETQYF
TRBV18	TRBD1	TRBJ1-2	.	TGTGCCAGCTCACGACCCGGACAGGGATTCAGCTATGGCTACACCTTC	CASSRPGQGFSYGYTF
TRBV6-5	TRBD1	TRBJ2-4	.	TGTGCCAGCAGCCCCGGGACAGGGGGACGAAACATTCAGTACTTC	CASSPGTGGRNIQYF
TRBV18	.	TRBJ1-4	.	TGTGCCAGCTCACCGTCGCAGAATGAAAAACTGTTTTTT	CASSPSQNEKLFF
TRBV5-6	.	TRBJ2-7	.	TGTGCCAGCAGCTTGGGGGGGCTCTACGAGCAGTACTTC	CASSLGGLYEQYF
TRBV19	.	TRBJ1-5	.	TGTGCCAGTAGTATTCCCCGCCAGGGCTCAGGCAATCAGCCCCAGCATTTT	CASSIPRQGSGNQPQHF